What follows is one TCR beta chain and its context. The target antigen is unknown. This CDR3 has 11 residues. Between the trimmed V and J ends, which lost 5 bases and 4 bases, there was a span of 8 bases. CDR1 DFQATT and CDR2 SNEGSKA come from the germline V gene (reference sequence). Naive CD8 T cells, phenotype CD8+CD4-CCR7+CD45RA+, were sorted. The data were obtained in a study of molecular identifiers for immune sequencing clone quantification. MiXCR, run by TCRdb on the PCR reads, gives a single entry per CDR3 protein. The sample consists of some 590,000 distinct CDR3 sequences, about 25% of them appearing once. Findings of the study overall: Highly expanded clone sizes could end up underestimated if a barcode were shared by identical TCR molecules.

The source of this sequence is a human donor in good health. Some libraries in this study had Jurkat cell RNA spiked in. The specimen was naive CD8+ T cells from blood, with Jurkat cell RNA spiked in. The subset denotes: FACS-sorted CD8+CD4-CCR7+CD45RA+ naive T cells. The gene calls are TRBV20-1 and TRBJ1-2, with D possibly matching TRBD1 (6 bases). The CDR3 DNA follows: TGCAGTGCTGGAGGGGGCTATGGCTACACCTTC. Its protein product is CSAGGGYGYTF.